This T cell receptor (beta chain) was recorded in a study of T cell responses to AZD1222 COVID-19 vaccine. Study findings and constraints: With two AZD1222 doses given, Spike-specific TCR breadth and depth both rose.

Method: immunoSEQ multiplex PCR; TCRdb's copy keeps in-frame clones and lacks some. In the table there are 170,000 or so clones, about nine tenths of which are singletons. This CDR3 is built from 15 residues. Germline V gene data show CDR1 as MRHNA and CDR2 as SNTAGT. After removal of 0 bases from V and 8 bases from J, the junction contained 2 bases not matched to a gene. As to this clone: Its antigen remains unknown.

This chain joins TRBV6-4 and TRBJ2-1; 12 bases are a match to TRBD2. This receptor was obtained from an adult in good health. Sequencing used peripheral blood, obtained on day 0 of AZD1222 vaccination. CDR3 bases: TGTGCCAGCAGTGACTCGGCTAGCGGGGGGGATGAGCAGTTCTTC. Its translation is CASSDSASGGDEQFF.